The 8 T cell receptor beta chains below all came from one sample that was sequenced in a study of OX40 agonist ivuxolimab in advanced cancers. Assay: immunoSEQ multiplex PCR; the TCRdb copy retains only in-frame clones and omits some. Of tens of thousands of clones in the sample, around 88% were seen once. The source was CD4+ or CD8+ T cells sorted from blood, collected in a trial of the OX40 agonist ivuxolimab. All receptors come from an adult with an advanced solid tumor such as melanoma, head and neck, liver or kidney cancer.

This chain's CDR3 is CASSPTGGRGWSEWAFF. CDR3 coding DNA: TGTGCCAGCAGCCCAACAGGCGGTCGAGGTTGGAGCGAATGGGCTTTCTTT. The chain recombines TRBV11-2 with TRBJ1-1; a possible D gene is TRBD1 (5 bases). Between the trimmed V and J ends, which lost 5 bases and 11 bases, there was a span of 30 bases. Germline loops: CDR1 SGHAT, CDR2 FQNNGV. CDR3 length: 17 residues.

The J gene is TRBJ2-1, the V gene TRBV15, with 8 nucleotides matching TRBD2. This CDR3 contains 17 residues. Trimming at V came to 5 bases and at J to 2 bases, leaving 11 bases not matched to a gene. CDR1 is LNHNV, CDR2 YYDKDF, per germline (reference sequence). The CDR3 coding sequence is TGTGCCACCAGCCCTCAGCGGGGGCTAGCGGCCTACAATGAGCAGTTCTTC. Its protein product is CATSPQRGLAAYNEQFF.

The CDR3 is CASSILQPSGANVLTF. DNA of the CDR3: TGCGCCAGCAGCATCTTACAGCCCTCTGGGGCCAACGTCCTGACTTTC. The chain has TRBV5-1 and TRBJ2-6; no reliable D call. This CDR3 contains 16 residues. Trimming pared 4 bases from V and 0 bases from J, leaving 11 bases between. CDR1 is SGHRS, CDR2 YFSETQ, per germline.

This chain links TRBV30 with TRBJ2-1; D is unresolved. The CDR3 sequence is 16 residues long. Germline V gives CDR1 GTSNPN, CDR2 SVGIG (reference sequence). V was shortened by 4 bases and J by 0 bases, with 16 bases between the two germline ends. The chain's CDR3 is CAWKGLAPSSYNEQFF. CDR3 coding DNA: TGTGCCTGGAAGGGATTAGCTCCTAGCTCCTACAATGAGCAGTTCTTC.

The rearrangement links TRBV6-5 to TRBJ1-1; maybe TRBD1 (5 bases). Germline CDR1 MNHEY, CDR2 SVGAGI. This CDR3 region has 16 residues. Trimming pared 0 bases from V and 5 bases from J, leaving 16 bases between. The CDR3 spells CASSYSGVSGGTEAFF. In DNA form, the CDR3 reads TGTGCCAGCAGTTACTCGGGGGTGTCAGGTGGAACTGAAGCTTTCTTT.

This rearrangement joins TRBV5-1 to TRBJ2-5; D uncertain. This CDR3 comprises 13 residues. The germline V and J ends were trimmed by 0 bases and 1 base, with 4 bases remaining between them. The germline CDR1 and CDR2 sequences are SGHRS and YFSETQ. The DNA for the CDR3 is TGCGCCAGCAGCTTGGCCCCCCAAGAGACCCAGTACTTC. Protein: CASSLAPQETQYF.

Comments on this clone: Without the conserved terminal phenylalanine or tryptophan, this CDR3 likely stems from a read error. In nucleotides, the CDR3 is TGCGCCAGCAGCACAGGGGGGACTAGCGGGATTCGGGCAGATACGCAGTATCTT. It encodes CASSTGGTSGIRADTQYL. The chain uses TRBV4-1 and TRBJ2-3, with 13 bases identical to TRBD2. Germline V gene lookup returns CDR1 MGHRA and CDR2 YSYEKL. This CDR3 contains 18 residues. V gave up 5 bases and J gave up 4 bases; unmatched junction bases: 12.

This clone was seen a few times. The chain couples TRBV7-6 to TRBJ1-4; D remains ambiguous. Germline CDR1 SGHVS, CDR2 FNYEAQ. Trimming pared 4 bases from V and 12 bases from J, leaving 15 bases between. This CDR3 is built from 13 residues. CDR3 DNA: TGTGCCAGCAGCTCCGCCCGGGGTTGGGAACTGTTTTTT. Protein product: CASSSARGWELFF.